This passage covers 4 T cell receptor beta chains from one sample sequenced in a study of patients and donors after allogeneic stem cell transplantation (dated by TCRdb to about 2020). Library generation was performed with RT-PCR. Sequencing was carried out with a NextSeq 550. TCRdb trimmed public reads at Q25 via fastp, called clones via MiXCR and kept in-frame beta chains. For every CDR3 protein sequence, its rows merge into one entry that carries the most common genes and DNA. This sample lists around 82,000 distinct CDR3 sequences; roughly 5.1% were detected once. Of the sample, about 2.8% falls within the top ten clones. Sequences were obtained from blood, either unsorted or a sorted T cell fraction (not recorded which). These receptors were obtained from a human donor who was either an allogeneic HSCT recipient or a stem cell or donor lymphocyte infusion donor (not recorded which). It is not recorded whose cells these are; they may come from a transplant donor.

At least ten counts were recorded for this clonotype. J is TRBJ2-1 and V is TRBV12-3 or TRBV12-4, with 14 bases that match TRBD2. The CDR3 has 15 residues. J gave up 9 bases and V 4 bases, and 5 bases lay outside the gene matches. CDR3 nucleotides: TGTGCCAGCAGTTCGACTAGCGGGAGGGTGATTGAGCAGTTCTTC. It specifies CASSSTSGRVIEQFF.

This clonotype showed up many times. The chain uses TRBV12-3 or TRBV12-4 and TRBJ1-1; D is perhaps TRBD1 (5 bases). The V and J ends lost 6 bases and 1 base respectively, with 9 bases between them. The CDR3 is made up of 13 amino acids. The CDR3: CASRRQPNTEAFF. CDR3 in DNA: TGTGCCAGCAGGAGACAGCCGAACACTGAAGCTTTCTTT.

This sequence joins TRBV20-1 and TRBJ1-2; TRBD1 agrees at 9 bases. The V gene end was trimmed by 6 bases and the J gene end by 0 bases; junction bases not matched to a gene: 8. The CDR3 covers 15 residues. Germline-derived CDR1 and CDR2 are DFQATT and SNEGSKA (reference sequence). The CDR3 DNA sequence: TGCAGTGCCTCCGGGACAGGGCGCTCTAACTATGGCTACACCTTC. This codes for CSASGTGRSNYGYTF.

At least ten counts were recorded for this clonotype. This rearrangement joins TRBV18 to TRBJ1-5, with a weak D call TRBD1 (5 bases). The germline gives CDR1 KGHSH, CDR2 LQKENI. The CDR3 is 16 amino acids. V was trimmed by 0 bases and J by 6 bases, leaving 15 bases between them. In DNA, the CDR3 is TGTGCCAGCTCACCACCCACGGGGGGTGGGGGTCAGCCCCAGCATTTT. It is translated as CASSPPTGGGGQPQHF.